A single sample gave rise to the 9 T cell receptor beta chains below, sequenced in a study of cytomegalovirus exposure and HLA in healthy donors. The study ran its PCR with 60 Vbeta and 13 Jbeta primers. This table comes from immunoSEQ multiplex PCR, and its TCRdb copy is limited to in-frame clones, with some not included. The sample yields about 190,000 clones, roughly 86% seen once. Material: PBMCs. The source of these receptors is a man aged 35 to 55 in good health and CMV-seropositive.

J is TRBJ2-6 and V is TRBV5-1; 8 nucleotides line up with TRBD1. The CDR3 consists of 17 residues. Germline V gives CDR1 SGHRS, CDR2 YFSETQ. With 0 bases clipped from V and 0 bases from J, the junction kept 2 bases outside the gene matches. The CDR3 loop is CASSLVQGGSGANVLTF. In DNA, the CDR3 is TGCGCCAGCAGCTTGGTACAGGGGGGCTCTGGGGCCAACGTCCTGACTTTC.

The rearrangement joins TRBV27 to TRBJ2-7; no clear D gene. The CDR3 covers 15 residues. In germline, CDR1 is MNHEY, CDR2 SMNVEV (reference sequence). V shed 5 bases and J shed 0 bases, with 14 bases lying between them. Written as DNA, the CDR3 is TGTGCCAGCAGTCAGCGTAGAGACGGCTCCTACGAGCAGTACTTC. The encoded protein is CASSQRRDGSYEQYF.

The chain combines TRBV7-9 with TRBJ2-7, with 9 nucleotides matching TRBD1. The CDR3 covers 16 residues. The germline V gene encodes CDR1 SEHNR and CDR2 FQNEAQ (reference sequence). The V and J ends lost 1 base and 1 base, in that order; junction bases with no gene match: 5. The CDR3 here is CASSLEGDRDSYEQYF. Written as DNA, the CDR3 is TGTGCCAGCAGCTTAGAGGGGGACAGGGATTCCTACGAGCAGTACTTC.

The CDR3 coding sequence is TGTGCCAGCAGCCAAGTAGGGGGGGCGGGAGACGAGCAGTACTTC. It yields the protein CASSQVGGAGDEQYF. V and J are TRBV14 and TRBJ2-7; a possible D gene is TRBD2 (7 bases). Trimming shortened V by 1 base and J by 5 bases, and 15 bases separated the two germline ends. The CDR3 sequence is 15 residues long. Per the germline V gene, CDR1 is SGHDN and CDR2 is FVKESK.

The chain combines TRBV7-9 with TRBJ2-1, with 9 bases that match TRBD2. Germline V gene lookup returns CDR1 SEHNR and CDR2 FQNEAQ (reference sequence). The junction had 8 bases not matched to a gene; V was cut back by 11 bases and J by 3 bases. This CDR3 contains 14 residues. CDR3 region: CALAGRASYNEQFF. The CDR3 DNA is TGTGCCCTAGCGGGGAGGGCTAGCTACAATGAGCAGTTCTTC.

V is TRBV25-1 and J is TRBJ2-2; D is ambiguous. The V and J ends lost 6 bases and 3 bases respectively, with 11 bases between them. The CDR3 extends over 14 amino acids. Germline CDR1 MGHDK, CDR2 SYGVNS. Written as DNA, the CDR3 is TGTGCCAGCAGCCGATCTTCGGACACCGGGGAGCTGTTTTTT. Translated: CASSRSSDTGELFF. Looking up the rest from reference TRBV25-1 and TRBJ2-2 gives the full variable domain: EADIYQTPRYLVIGTGKKITLECSQTMGHDKMYWYQQDPGMELHLIHYSYGVNSTEKGDLSSESTVSRIRTEHFPLTLESARPSHTSQYLCASSRSSDTGELFFGEGSRLTVL.

The CDR3 DNA sequence: TGTGCCAGCAGCCAAACCGGGACAGGGACCTACGAGCAGTACTTC. This gives the protein CASSQTGTGTYEQYF. The genes are TRBV5-6 and TRBJ2-7, with 9 bases that match TRBD1. CDR1 is SGHDT and CDR2 is YYEEEE in the germline V gene. The CDR3 has 15 residues. V shed 4 bases, J shed 2 bases, and the junction held 7 bases outside the gene matches.

The CDR3 protein is CSVEDLQGAYNEQFF. As DNA, the CDR3 is TGCAGCGTTGAAGATCTGCAGGGGGCCTACAATGAGCAGTTCTTC. V is TRBV29-1 and J is TRBJ2-1, with TRBD1 matching over 7 bases. The J segment lost 2 bases and the V segment lost 0 bases, leaving 4 bases of the junction unmatched. Germline CDR1 SQVTM, CDR2 ANQGSEA. This CDR3 contains 15 residues.

The chain carries TRBV19 and TRBJ2-5, with 11 bases lining up with TRBD2. With 5 bases clipped from V and 1 base from J, the junction kept 9 bases outside the gene matches. The CDR3 spans 17 residues. Looked up from germline, CDR1 is LNHDA and CDR2 is SQIVND (reference sequence). CDR3 loop: CASSPRTSGFAQETQYF. CDR3 nucleotide sequence: TGTGCCAGTAGTCCAAGGACTAGCGGGTTTGCCCAAGAGACCCAGTACTTC.